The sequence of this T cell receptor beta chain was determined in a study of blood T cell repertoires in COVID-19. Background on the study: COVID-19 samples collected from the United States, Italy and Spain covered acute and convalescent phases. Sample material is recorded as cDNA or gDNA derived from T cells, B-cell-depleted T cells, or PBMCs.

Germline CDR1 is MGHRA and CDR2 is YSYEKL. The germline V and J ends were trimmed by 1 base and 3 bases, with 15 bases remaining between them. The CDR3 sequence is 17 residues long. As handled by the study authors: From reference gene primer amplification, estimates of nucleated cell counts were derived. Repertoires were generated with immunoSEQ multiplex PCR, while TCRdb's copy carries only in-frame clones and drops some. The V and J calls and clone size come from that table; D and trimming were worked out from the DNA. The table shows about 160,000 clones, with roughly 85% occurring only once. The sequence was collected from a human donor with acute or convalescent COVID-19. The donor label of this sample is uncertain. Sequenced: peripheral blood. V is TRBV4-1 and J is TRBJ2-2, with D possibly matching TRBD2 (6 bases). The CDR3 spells CASSQVRGGYDTGELFF. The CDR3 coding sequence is TGCGCCAGCAGCCAAGTGCGTGGGGGGTACGACACCGGGGAGCTGTTTTTT.